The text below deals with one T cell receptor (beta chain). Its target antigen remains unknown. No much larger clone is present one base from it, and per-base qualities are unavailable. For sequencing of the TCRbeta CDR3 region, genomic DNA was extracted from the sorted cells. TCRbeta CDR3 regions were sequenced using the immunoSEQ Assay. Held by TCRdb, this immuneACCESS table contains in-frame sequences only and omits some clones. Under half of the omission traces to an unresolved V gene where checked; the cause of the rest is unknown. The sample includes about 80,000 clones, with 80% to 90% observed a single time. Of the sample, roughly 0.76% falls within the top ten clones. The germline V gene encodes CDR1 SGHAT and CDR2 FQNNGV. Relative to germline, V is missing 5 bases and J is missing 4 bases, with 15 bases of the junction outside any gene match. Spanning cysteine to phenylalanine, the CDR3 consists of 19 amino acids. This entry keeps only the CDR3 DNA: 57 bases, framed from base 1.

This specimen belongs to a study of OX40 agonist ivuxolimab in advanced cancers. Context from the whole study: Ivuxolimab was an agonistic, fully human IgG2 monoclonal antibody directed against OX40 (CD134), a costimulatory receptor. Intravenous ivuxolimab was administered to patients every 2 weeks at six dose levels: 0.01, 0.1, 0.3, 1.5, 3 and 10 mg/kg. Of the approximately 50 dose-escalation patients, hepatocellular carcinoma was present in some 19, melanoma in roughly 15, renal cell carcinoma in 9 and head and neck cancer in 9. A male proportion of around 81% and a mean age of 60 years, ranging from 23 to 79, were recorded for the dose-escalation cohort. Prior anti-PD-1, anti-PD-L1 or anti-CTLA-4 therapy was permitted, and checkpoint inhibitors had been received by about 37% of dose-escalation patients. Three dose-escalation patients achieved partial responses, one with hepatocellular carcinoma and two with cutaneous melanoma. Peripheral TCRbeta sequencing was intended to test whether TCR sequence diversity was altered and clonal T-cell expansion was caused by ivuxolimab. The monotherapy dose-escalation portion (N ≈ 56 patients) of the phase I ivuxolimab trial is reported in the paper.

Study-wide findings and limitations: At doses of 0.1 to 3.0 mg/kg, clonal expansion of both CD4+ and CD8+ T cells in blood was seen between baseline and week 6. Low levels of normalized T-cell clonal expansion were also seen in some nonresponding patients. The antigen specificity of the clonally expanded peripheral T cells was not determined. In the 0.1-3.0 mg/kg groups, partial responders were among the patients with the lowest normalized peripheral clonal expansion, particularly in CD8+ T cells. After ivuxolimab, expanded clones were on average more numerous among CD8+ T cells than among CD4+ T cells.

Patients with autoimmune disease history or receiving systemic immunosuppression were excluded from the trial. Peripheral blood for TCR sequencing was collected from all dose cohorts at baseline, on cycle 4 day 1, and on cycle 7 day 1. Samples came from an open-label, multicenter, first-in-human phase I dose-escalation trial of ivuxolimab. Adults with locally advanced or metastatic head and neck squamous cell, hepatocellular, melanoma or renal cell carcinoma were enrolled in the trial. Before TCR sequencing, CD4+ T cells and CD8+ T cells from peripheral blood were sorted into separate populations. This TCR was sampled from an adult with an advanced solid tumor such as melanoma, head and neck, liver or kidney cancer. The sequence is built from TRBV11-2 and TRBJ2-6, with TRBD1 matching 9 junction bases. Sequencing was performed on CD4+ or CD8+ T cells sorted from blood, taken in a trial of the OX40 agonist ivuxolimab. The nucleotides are TGTGCCAGCAGCGCAACTTCCGGGACAGGGTTCTCAGGGGCCAACGTCCTGACTTTC. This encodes CASSATSGTGFSGANVLTF.